The rows below give T cell receptor beta chains drawn from one sample of a study of OX40 agonist ivuxolimab in advanced cancers. Data came from immunoSEQ multiplex PCR; TCRdb stores just in-frame clones and leaves some out. The sample has about 51,000 clones, approximately 84% seen once; the top ten hold about 2.9%. The sequencing used CD4+ or CD8+ T cells sorted from blood, collected in a trial of the OX40 agonist ivuxolimab. The receptors derive from an adult with an advanced solid tumor such as melanoma, head and neck, liver or kidney cancer. Both conserved end residues are part of each CDR3. A D gene is named only where the DNA matches it firmly. The size field is filled for only some rows; it gives once, few, many or a size class.

>few|TRBJ1-2|TRBV5-4|.
CASSLAGNGYTF
TGTGCCAGCAGCTTGGCAGGGAATGGCTACACCTTC
>.|TRBJ2-7|TRBV6-5|TRBD1
CATSSGQGVYEQYF
TGTGCCACCTCTTCGGGACAGGGGGTTTACGAGCAGTACTTC
>.|TRBJ2-5|TRBV21-1|.
CASSKNKREETQYF
TGTGCCAGCAGCAAAAACAAGCGTGAAGAGACCCAGTACTTC
>.|TRBJ2-2|TRBV15|.
CATSRDPTGELFF
TGTGCCACCAGCAGAGATCCGACCGGGGAGCTGTTTTTT
>.|TRBJ1-1|TRBV19|.
CASSNRLGNRNTEAFF
TGTGCCAGTAGTAACCGCCTCGGAAACCGGAACACTGAAGCTTTCTTT
>.|TRBJ2-7|TRBV5-1|TRBD1
CASSVDRDEQYF
TGCGCCAGCAGCGTCGACAGGGACGAGCAGTACTTC
>few|TRBJ1-1|TRBV10-1|TRBD1
CASSEGQAEAFF
TGCGCCAGCAGTGAGGGACAGGCTGAAGCTTTCTTT
>.|TRBJ1-1|TRBV7-8|.
CASSRAGEYTEAFF
TGTGCCAGCAGCCGAGCCGGGGAATACACTGAAGCTTTCTTT
>.|TRBJ2-3|TRBV10-3|TRBD1
CAINAGGSGTDTQYF
TGTGCCATCAACGCAGGGGGCTCGGGCACAGATACGCAGTATTTT
>.|TRBJ2-5|TRBV5-1|TRBD2
CASSASGDGETQYF
TGCGCCAGCAGCGCTAGCGGGGACGGGGAGACCCAGTACTTC
>.|TRBJ1-2|TRBV29-1|TRBD1
CSVEVWDSYGYTF
TGCAGCGTTGAAGTTTGGGACAGCTATGGCTACACCTTC
>.|TRBJ1-2|TRBV6-5|TRBD1
CASRRGQGGYGYTF
TGTGCCAGCAGACGGGGACAGGGGGGCTATGGCTACACCTTC
>.|TRBJ2-3|TRBV7-6|TRBD2
CASSLARYSGETVGTDTQYF
TGTGCCAGCAGCTTAGCGCGGTATAGCGGGGAAACGGTGGGCACAGATACGCAGTATTTT
>once|TRBJ2-5|TRBV11-2|TRBD2
CASSSRTSQETQYF
TGTGCCAGCAGCTCCCGGACTAGCCAAGAGACCCAGTACTTC
>.|TRBJ1-5|TRBV2|.
CASREGGRRSNQPQHF
TGTGCCAGCCGCGAGGGGGGTCGTCGGAGCAATCAGCCCCAGCATTTT
>.|TRBJ1-5|TRBV27|.
CASSHPNQPQHF
TGTGCCAGCAGTCACCCCAATCAGCCCCAGCATTTT
>once|TRBJ2-3|TRBV5-1|.
CASSSLPRGWSTDTQYF
TGCGCCAGCAGCTCCCTACCAAGGGGCTGGAGCACAGATACGCAGTATTTT
>.|TRBJ2-7|TRBV7-8|TRBD1
CASSFGQGANRVDEQYF
TGTGCCAGCAGCTTTGGCCAGGGGGCGAATCGCGTAGACGAGCAGTACTTC
>.|TRBJ2-5|TRBV5-6|TRBD2
CASSLRTSGLETQYF
TGTGCCAGCAGCCTTCGGACTAGCGGATTAGAGACCCAGTACTTC
>.|TRBJ1-6|TRBV19|TRBD1
CATNTGGYNSPLHF
TGTGCCACCAACACAGGGGGCTATAATTCACCCCTCCACTTT
>.|TRBJ2-3|TRBV9|.
CASSPQITGGGADTQYF
TGTGCCAGCAGCCCCCAGATAACGGGGGGCGGGGCAGATACGCAGTATTTT
>.|TRBJ2-3|TRBV9|TRBD2
CASSVVWMGTTPDTQYF
TGTGCCAGCAGCGTAGTTTGGATGGGGACTACCCCAGATACGCAGTATTTT
>.|TRBJ2-3|TRBV11-1|.
CASSFGEVDTQYF
TGTGCCAGCAGCTTTGGGGAGGTAGATACGCAGTATTTT
>.|TRBJ1-1|TRBV2|.
CASSGRQNTEAFF
TGTGCCAGCAGTGGTCGACAGAACACTGAAGCTTTCTTT
>.|TRBJ2-1|TRBV11-2|TRBD2
CASSSTSGGASYNEQFF
TGTGCCAGCAGCTCAACTAGCGGGGGGGCCTCCTACAATGAGCAGTTCTTC
>.|TRBJ2-4|TRBV4-1|.
CASSQDWRGQGIIQYF
TGCGCCAGCAGCCAAGATTGGAGGGGTCAAGGAATCATTCAGTACTTC